The clone carrying this T cell receptor (beta chain) was found a few times. This sample is drawn from a study of shared clonotypes between healthy human individuals. Study-wide background: A couple of women and three men aged 18 to 49 made up the donors.

CDR1 and CDR2 from the germline V gene are SNHLY and FYNNEI. V gave up 7 bases and J gave up 2 bases, with 12 bases separating them. The CDR3 totals 13 residues. Libraries were prepared by immunoSEQ multiplex PCR; TCRdb keeps only in-frame clonotypes and omits some of them. The data show some 300,000 clones, 70% to 75% seen once. The V gene is TRBV2, the J gene TRBJ2-7, with D hard to call. The sequenced sample consisted of memory CD4+ T cells sorted from blood. Subset reported: CD45RA-negative fraction. This receptor was taken from a man younger than 45 in good health. The CDR3 DNA follows: TGTGCCAGCAATGGGGTCGGCACCTACGAGCAGTACTTC. Its translation: CASNGVGTYEQYF.